This TCR beta chain was captured by sequencing in a study of control samples from healthy donors and cancer patients. Repertoires were generated with immunoSEQ multiplex PCR, while TCRdb's copy carries only in-frame clones and drops some. The sample gives roughly 20,000 clones, approximately 81% of which show up once; roughly 25% is in the top ten. Germline V CDR1 and CDR2: SEHNR, FQNEAQ (reference sequence). CDR3 length: 14 amino acids. The V gene lost 6 bases and the J gene lost 4 bases, with 15 bases spanning the gap. The V gene is TRBV7-9, the J gene TRBJ1-2; D is possibly TRBD1 (6 bases). The TCR originated in a man aged 55 to 70 with colorectal cancer. Sequenced sample: PBMCs. The CDR3 loop reads CASRGAGTRYGYTF. Written as DNA, the CDR3 is TGTGCCAGCAGGGGTGCCGGGACACGCTATGGCTACACCTTC.